Listed here are 26 T cell receptor beta chains from one sample, sequenced in a study of cytomegalovirus exposure and HLA in healthy donors. Sequencing used immunoSEQ multiplex PCR; TCRdb keeps in-frame clones, though not all of them. The table includes about 260,000 clones, 90% detected once. The sequenced material came from PBMCs. These receptors were taken from a woman aged 25 to 39 in good health and CMV-seronegative.

This sequence joins TRBV11-2 and TRBJ2-1, with a tentative D call TRBD2 (6 bases). V lost 1 base to trimming and J lost 5 bases, with 12 bases between them. Germline CDR1 SGHAT, CDR2 FQNNGV. The CDR3 is 15 amino acids. For the CDR3, the DNA is TGTGCCAGCAGCTTAGTCGGGGGTGCGGACAATGAGCAGTTCTTC. The encoded protein is CASSLVGGADNEQFF.

The CDR3 DNA reads as TGTGCCAGCACAGCACGGCGCGGGCCCCCTCACAATGAGCAGTTCTTC. Encoded protein: CASTARRGPPHNEQFF. The V and J genes are TRBV28 and TRBJ2-1, with a possible D match to TRBD2 (5 bases). Trimming removed 7 bases at V and 5 bases at J, with 21 bases between. The CDR3 covers 16 residues. Germline V gene data show CDR1 as MDHEN and CDR2 as SYDVKM.

The chain is built from TRBV30 and TRBJ1-1, with 7 bases matching TRBD1. The ends lost 3 bases at V and 4 bases at J; junction bases unmatched: 8. CDR3 length: 14 amino acids. The germline V gene encodes CDR1 GTSNPN and CDR2 SVGIG (reference sequence). The CDR3 protein is CAWREGAGGTEAFF. The CDR3, as DNA: TGTGCCTGGAGGGAGGGGGCAGGGGGCACTGAAGCTTTCTTT.

The CDR3 region is CASNPRPLGTAMNTEAFF. The CDR3 region has the DNA TGTGCCAGCAACCCCCGACCTTTGGGGACAGCCATGAACACTGAAGCTTTCTTT. This chain links TRBV28 with TRBJ1-1, with TRBD1 identical over 7 bases. CDR3 length: 18 residues. Germline V lookup: CDR1 MDHEN, CDR2 SYDVKM. After removal of 7 bases from V and 0 bases from J, the junction contained 17 bases not matched to a gene.

The chain joins TRBV9 to TRBJ1-2, with 7 nucleotides matching TRBD1. The CDR3 has 15 residues. Germline CDR1 is SGDLS and CDR2 is YYNGEE. With 1 base clipped from V and 8 bases from J, the junction kept 11 bases outside the gene matches. DNA for the CDR3: TGTGCCAGCAGCGTAACCCCCTTCACAGGGGCCGGCTACACCTTC. This sequence encodes CASSVTPFTGAGYTF.

The CDR3 region has the DNA TGTGCCACCAGCACTACCAGGCAGGGTAGCAATCAGCCCCAGCATTTT. Protein: CATSTTRQGSNQPQHF. This sequence joins TRBV15 and TRBJ1-5; weak D call: TRBD1 (5 bases). This CDR3 is 16 amino acids long. Between the trimmed V and J ends, which lost 4 bases and 0 bases, there was a span of 13 bases. CDR1 is LNHNV, CDR2 YYDKDF, per germline (reference sequence).

V gene TRBV19 combines with J gene TRBJ2-1; perhaps TRBD2 as D (5 bases). CDR3 length: 15 amino acids. CDR1 is LNHDA and CDR2 is SQIVND in the germline V gene (reference sequence). Trimming took 5 bases from V and 4 from J, leaving 15 bases between them. CDR3 sequence reads: CASSQIGLAYNEQFF. The CDR3 DNA is TGTGCCAGTAGTCAGATTGGACTGGCTTACAATGAGCAGTTCTTC.

This sequence joins TRBV11-3 and TRBJ2-6; 8 bases agree with TRBD1. Germline CDR1 and CDR2: SGHNT and YENEEA. With V trimmed by 5 bases and J by 3 bases, 3 bases remained unmatched. The CDR3 has 15 residues. The CDR3 DNA reads as TGTGCCAGCAGCCGGACAGGGTTTGGGGCCAACGTCCTGACTTTC. This codes for CASSRTGFGANVLTF.

The CDR3: CASNSLGGGQPQHF. The CDR3 DNA reads as TGTGCCAGTAACTCTTTAGGGGGCGGGCAGCCCCAGCATTTT. This sequence joins TRBV19 and TRBJ1-5; the match to TRBD1 covers 7 bases. Germline trimming cut 7 bases from V and 7 bases from J; bases unmatched to any gene: 10. CDR1 and CDR2 from the germline V gene are LNHDA and SQIVND (reference sequence). This CDR3 is built from 14 residues.

This chain links TRBV19 with TRBJ2-2, with no clear D. The V and J ends lost 5 bases and 7 bases respectively, with 5 bases between them. Germline V gene sequence: CDR1 LNHDA, CDR2 SQIVND (reference sequence). This CDR3 has 11 amino acids. The CDR3 nucleotides read TGTGCCAGTAGTGTCAGCGGGGAGCTGTTTTTT. Its protein product is CASSVSGELFF.

The gene calls are TRBV29-1 and TRBJ1-4; no reliable D call. The ends were cut back, 4 bases at V and 5 bases at J, with 8 bases in the middle. The CDR3 sequence is 12 residues long. Germline V gives CDR1 SQVTM, CDR2 ANQGSEA. The CDR3 sequence is CSVVGVNEKLFF. The CDR3 coding sequence is TGCAGCGTTGTCGGCGTAAATGAAAAACTGTTTTTT.

The gene calls are TRBV29-1 and TRBJ2-3; 12 nucleotides align to TRBD2. Germline assignment: CDR1 SQVTM and CDR2 ANQGSEA. V shed 4 bases and J 4 bases; nucleotides not matched to a gene: 6. The CDR3 sequence is 15 residues long. Here the CDR3 reads CSVGAGLAGSDTQYF. CDR3 nucleotides: TGCAGCGTTGGAGCGGGACTAGCGGGTTCAGATACGCAGTATTTT.

V is TRBV11-3 and J is TRBJ2-1; 9 nucleotides agree with TRBD1. V lost 5 bases, J lost 5 bases, and 7 bases stayed unmatched. The CDR3 has 15 amino acids. From germline, CDR1 is SGHNT and CDR2 YENEEA. The CDR3 sequence: CASSLGTGSDNEQFF. The CDR3 nucleotides read TGTGCCAGCAGCCTGGGGACAGGGTCGGACAATGAGCAGTTCTTC. The variable domain in full, with the rest retrieved from reference TRBV11-3 and TRBJ2-1, is EAGVVQSPRYKIIEKKQPVAFWCNPISGHNTLYWYLQNLGQGPELLIRYENEEAVDDSQLPKDRFSAERLKGVDSTLKIQPAELGDSAVYLCASSLGTGSDNEQFFGPGTRLTVL.

This clone showed up just once. V and J are TRBV13 and TRBJ1-5; D is possibly TRBD1 (5 bases). This CDR3 contains 14 residues. The ends were cut back, 0 bases at V and 5 bases at J, with 8 bases in the middle. Germline CDR1 and CDR2: PRHDT and FYEKMQ (reference sequence). CDR3 amino acids: CASSLGQGDQPQHF. The CDR3 nucleotides are TGTGCCAGCAGCTTAGGCCAGGGAGATCAGCCCCAGCATTTT.

In this sample, this clone turned up a few times. The chain links TRBV7-3 to TRBJ1-2; 10 bases line up with TRBD1. Per germline, CDR1 SGHTA and CDR2 FQGTGA. The CDR3 sequence is 17 residues long. V lost 2 bases to trimming and J lost 6 bases; unmatched junction nucleotides: 12. CDR3: CASSLDGAVGTGDGYTF. CDR3 in DNA: TGTGCCAGCAGCTTAGATGGAGCGGTAGGGACAGGGGATGGCTACACCTTC.

The chain combines TRBV4-3 with TRBJ2-7, with 8 nucleotides matching TRBD2. Unmatched junction bases numbered 9, after V lost 1 base and J lost 1 base. This CDR3 contains 17 residues. Germline V gene sequence: CDR1 LGHNA, CDR2 YSLEER. The DNA of the CDR3 is TGCGCCAGCAGCCAAGCGCTCAGCGGGAGTCTTTCCTACGAGCAGTACTTC. Translated, it gives CASSQALSGSLSYEQYF.

The chain couples TRBV19 to TRBJ2-5; 8 positions match TRBD2. The CDR3 loop spans 16 amino acids. With V trimmed by 5 bases and J by 2 bases, 10 bases remained unmatched. The germline gives CDR1 LNHDA, CDR2 SQIVND (reference sequence). The CDR3 here is CASSAGLALGQETQYF. The CDR3 DNA reads as TGTGCCAGTAGTGCAGGACTAGCCTTAGGGCAAGAGACCCAGTACTTC.

This clone came up once. This chain uses TRBV5-3 with TRBJ1-2; 8 nucleotides match TRBD1. TRBV5-3 falls under the ORF class, with uncertain function. V gave up 9 bases and J gave up 6 bases; unmatched junction bases: 10. There are 13 residues in the CDR3. CDR3 DNA sequence: TGTGCCACGTCAAATCTGACAGGGGATGGCTACACCTTC. Amino acid sequence: CATSNLTGDGYTF.

V gene TRBV29-1 combines with J gene TRBJ2-3; maybe TRBD2 (5 bases). Germline loops: CDR1 SQVTM, CDR2 ANQGSEA. V lost 8 bases and J 6 bases, leaving 6 bases between the germline ends. CDR3 length equals 9 residues. The CDR3 DNA follows: TGCAGCACGGGGGATACGCAGTATTTT. This gives the protein CSTGDTQYF.

V and J are TRBV5-5 and TRBJ2-7, with D possibly called TRBD1 or TRBD2 (6 bases each). Germline V gene sequence: CDR1 SGHKS, CDR2 YYEKEE (reference sequence). This CDR3 region has 13 residues. The ends were cut back, 5 bases at V and 4 bases at J, with 13 bases in the middle. The CDR3 loop is CASREGGRYEQYF. CDR3 sequence (DNA): TGTGCCAGCAGGGAGGGGGGCAGGTACGAGCAGTACTTC.

The chain employs TRBV6-1 and TRBJ2-5, with 11 bases aligning to TRBD2. The junction had 5 bases not matched to a gene; V was cut back by 6 bases and J by 2 bases. This CDR3 region has 15 residues. The V gene's germline CDR1 is MNHNS and CDR2 SASEGT. The CDR3 is CASRWTSGPQETQYF. Here the CDR3 DNA reads TGTGCCAGCAGGTGGACTAGCGGGCCTCAAGAGACCCAGTACTTC.

The sample holds one count of this clone. V and J are TRBV7-9 and TRBJ2-7; TRBD2 matches at 8 bases. The V and J ends lost 5 bases and 3 bases, in that order; junction bases with no gene match: 6. The CDR3 covers 14 residues. The germline CDR1 and CDR2 sequences are SEHNR and FQNEAQ (reference sequence). In nucleotides, the CDR3 is TGTGCCAGCAGCCGAGCGGGAGAGGGCTACGAGCAGTACTTC. This sequence encodes CASSRAGEGYEQYF.

The rearrangement uses TRBV5-4 and TRBJ2-5, with 10 bases aligning to TRBD2. Germline V gene sequence: CDR1 SGHNT, CDR2 YYREEE (reference sequence). The CDR3 length is 17 residues. Germline trimming cut 2 bases from V and 5 bases from J; bases unmatched to any gene: 12. As DNA, the CDR3 is TGTGCCAGCAGCTTTGGGCTAGCGGGAGCGGTCTGGGAGACCCAGTACTTC. It yields the protein CASSFGLAGAVWETQYF. Together with reference TRBV5-4 and TRBJ2-5, the CDR3 gives the full variable domain: ETGVTQSPTHLIKTRGQQVTLRCSSQSGHNTVSWYQQALGQGPQFIFQYYREEENGRGNFPPRFSGLQFPNYSSELNVNALELDDSALYLCASSFGLAGAVWETQYFGPGTRLLVL.

The chain couples TRBV5-1 to TRBJ1-5; D is perhaps TRBD1 (6 bases). The germline gives CDR1 SGHRS, CDR2 YFSETQ. The V end was cut by 4 bases, the J end by 0 bases, with 11 bases between. The length of the CDR3 is 15 residues. CDR3 bases: TGCGCCAGCAGCGATGGGGGCAATAGCAATCAGCCCCAGCATTTT. Encoded protein: CASSDGGNSNQPQHF.

The gene calls are TRBV6-5 and TRBJ2-7, with TRBD2 matching 7 bases. Trimming cost V 6 bases and J 0 bases; bases outside gene matches: 5. The CDR3 has 14 amino acids. Looked up from germline, CDR1 is MNHEY and CDR2 is SVGAGI. CDR3 DNA: TGTGCCAGCAGACAGACGGGGGGCTCCTACGAGCAGTACTTC. Translation gives CASRQTGGSYEQYF.

This clone came up a few times. This chain links TRBV6-1 with TRBJ1-4, with TRBD1 matching over 7 bases. The V gene's germline CDR1 is MNHNS and CDR2 SASEGT. V shed 6 bases, J shed 5 bases, and the junction held 6 bases outside the gene matches. This CDR3 has 14 residues. CDR3 sequence (DNA): TGTGCCAGCAGCGCGACAGGGCGGAATGAAAAACTGTTTTTT. It is translated as CASSATGRNEKLFF.